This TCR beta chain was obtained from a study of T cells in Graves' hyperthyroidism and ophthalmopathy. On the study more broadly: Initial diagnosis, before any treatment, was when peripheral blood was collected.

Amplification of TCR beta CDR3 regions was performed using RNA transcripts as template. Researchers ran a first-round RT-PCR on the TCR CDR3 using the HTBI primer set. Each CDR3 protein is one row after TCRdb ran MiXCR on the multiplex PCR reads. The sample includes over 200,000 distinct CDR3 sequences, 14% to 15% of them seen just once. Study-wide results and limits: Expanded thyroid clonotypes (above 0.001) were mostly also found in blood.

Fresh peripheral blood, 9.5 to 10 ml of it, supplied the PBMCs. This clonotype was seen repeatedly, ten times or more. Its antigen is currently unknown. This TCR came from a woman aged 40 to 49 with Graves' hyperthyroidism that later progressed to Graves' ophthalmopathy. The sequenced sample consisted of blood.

The CDR3, as DNA: TGTGCCAGCAGGCACAGCTACAATGAGCAGTTCTTC. The encoded protein is CASRHSYNEQFF. The chain is built from TRBV2 and TRBJ2-1, with D unclear. This CDR3 has 12 amino acids. Germline assignment: CDR1 SNHLY and CDR2 FYNNEI. Trimming removed 6 bases at V and 3 bases at J, with 6 bases between.